This T cell receptor beta chain originates from a study of cytomegalovirus exposure and HLA in healthy donors. Study context: The roughly 700 first-cohort repertoires shared a platform with the 130 or so validation repertoires, as reported in a later analysis. Study-level findings and limits: A list of 150 or so TCR beta chains associated with cytomegalovirus was given. According to a subsequent analysis, TCR clusters identified in the first cohort showed a tendency to co-occur across the roughly 120 validation repertoires.

The approximately 120-subject validation cohort, separate from the approximately 670-subject first cohort, included the donors. The germline V gene has CDR1 KGHSH and CDR2 LQKENI. V lost 3 bases, J lost 5 bases, and 13 bases lay in between. The length of the CDR3 is 14 residues. Sequencing used immunoSEQ multiplex PCR; TCRdb keeps in-frame clones, though not all of them. This table has under 200,000 clones, roughly 89% appearing once. This clone was observed a handful of times. The antigen remains undetermined. The receptor was isolated from a woman between 18 and 30 years old in good health and CMV-seropositive. The genes are TRBV18 and TRBJ2-5; a possible D gene is TRBD1 (6 bases). Specimen: PBMCs. The chain's CDR3 is CASSPGQPGETQYF. DNA for the CDR3: TGTGCCAGCTCACCCGGACAGCCTGGGGAGACCCAGTACTTC.